The 10 T cell receptor beta chains in this list originate from one sample, sequenced in a study of CD8 T cells in Susac syndrome. It was with random hexamers that 0.5 to 1 ug RNA was reverse transcribed. Using its own MiXCR run on the immunoSEQ multiplex PCR reads, TCRdb lists one record per CDR3 protein. Among fewer than 200,000 distinct CDR3 sequences listed, approximately 93% were seen once. The specimen was CD4+ T cells from PBMCs. These TCRs come from a human donor in good health.

The genes are TRBV5-1 and TRBJ2-2, with D perhaps matching TRBD1 (6 bases). The germline V gene has CDR1 SGHRS and CDR2 YFSETQ. This CDR3 has 14 amino acids. Trimming stripped 4 bases from V and 4 bases from J, with 11 bases between. CDR3 nucleotide sequence: TGCGCCAGCAGCGGAAGGGGGATCACCGGGGAGCTGTTTTTT. Translation gives CASSGRGITGELFF.

This clonotype was counted only a few times. The V and J genes are TRBV7-2 and TRBJ1-5; a weak D match, TRBD1 (5 bases). Germline assignment: CDR1 SGHTA and CDR2 FQGNSA. The V and J ends lost 6 bases and 4 bases respectively, with 13 bases between them. CDR3 size: 14 residues. CDR3 protein: CASSRGGSNQPQHF. DNA of the CDR3: TGTGCCAGCAGTCGGGGGGGGTCAAATCAGCCCCAGCATTTT.

The chain recombines TRBV6-2 or TRBV6-3 with TRBJ2-3, with unresolved D. The CDR3 runs 12 residues. Germline V gene lookup returns CDR1 MNHEY and CDR2 SVGEGT. With 2 bases removed from V and 7 bases from J, the gap between germline ends came to 7 bases. The CDR3 region has the DNA TGTGCCAGCAGTTACGTCTTCAATACGCAGTATTTT. Translating it yields CASSYVFNTQYF.

V usage is TRBV7-9 and J usage is TRBJ1-2, with D perhaps TRBD1 (5 bases). Germline CDR1 SEHNR, CDR2 FQNEAQ (reference sequence). V was trimmed by 3 bases and J by 8 bases, leaving 16 bases between them. CDR3 length: 14 amino acids. CDR3 loop: CASSLEAGLGGYTF. The CDR3 DNA is TGTGCCAGCAGCTTGGAGGCGGGGCTGGGGGGCTACACCTTC.

In its sample, this clonotype was seen once. The chain uses TRBV7-8 and TRBJ1-6; TRBD1 is a possible D gene (6 bases). Trimming pared 3 bases from V and 6 bases from J, leaving 9 bases between. The CDR3 has 14 residues. The germline gives CDR1 SGHVS, CDR2 FQNEAQ. In DNA, the CDR3 is TGTGCCAGCAGCTTGGGGGGGGCTAATTCACCCCTCCACTTT. Translated, it gives CASSLGGANSPLHF.

This rearrangement joins TRBV6-1 to TRBJ2-3, with TRBD2 matching 9 bases. The CDR3 is 16 amino acids. The ends lost 4 bases at V and 1 base at J; junction bases unmatched: 6. Germline V gene lookup returns CDR1 MNHNS and CDR2 SASEGT. The CDR3 here is CASSALTSGRTDTQYF. CDR3 DNA: TGTGCCAGCAGTGCCCTGACTAGCGGACGCACAGATACGCAGTATTTT.

The V and J genes are TRBV20-1 and TRBJ2-3; either TRBD1 or TRBD2 may fit D (5 bases each). Germline CDR1 DFQATT, CDR2 SNEGSKA (reference sequence). Trimming removed 1 base from V and 4 bases from J, with 18 bases in between. The CDR3 is 16 residues long. CDR3 residues: CSARGRTPRGPDTQYF. For the CDR3, the DNA is TGCAGTGCTAGAGGACGCACCCCACGGGGCCCAGATACGCAGTATTTT.

The rearrangement links TRBV7-2 to TRBJ2-7; no clear D gene. The CDR3 is 13 residues long. Trimming stripped 5 bases from V and 2 bases from J, with 10 bases between. CDR1 SGHTA and CDR2 FQGNSA come from the germline V gene. CDR3 DNA: TGTGCCAGCAGCCAAGAGGTAACCTACGAGCAGTACGTC. It encodes CASSQEVTYEQYV.

The chain carries TRBV6-5 and TRBJ1-2; no clear D. The CDR3 is 14 amino acids. Deletions cut 0 bases from V and 0 bases from J, with 5 bases between. In germline, CDR1 is MNHEY, CDR2 SVGAGI. This chain's CDR3 is CASSYSSTNYGYTF. CDR3 DNA sequence: TGTGCCAGCAGTTACTCCTCCACTAACTATGGCTACACCTTC.

The chain couples TRBV3-1 to TRBJ1-2, with 9 bases lining up with TRBD1. The CDR3 consists of 16 residues. J was trimmed by 8 bases and V by 0 bases; bases with no gene match: 10. CDR1 is LGHDT, CDR2 YNNKEL, per germline (reference sequence). The CDR3 loop reads CASSQDLTGGPEGYTF. The CDR3 DNA sequence: TGTGCCAGCAGCCAAGATCTGACAGGGGGTCCAGAAGGCTACACCTTC.